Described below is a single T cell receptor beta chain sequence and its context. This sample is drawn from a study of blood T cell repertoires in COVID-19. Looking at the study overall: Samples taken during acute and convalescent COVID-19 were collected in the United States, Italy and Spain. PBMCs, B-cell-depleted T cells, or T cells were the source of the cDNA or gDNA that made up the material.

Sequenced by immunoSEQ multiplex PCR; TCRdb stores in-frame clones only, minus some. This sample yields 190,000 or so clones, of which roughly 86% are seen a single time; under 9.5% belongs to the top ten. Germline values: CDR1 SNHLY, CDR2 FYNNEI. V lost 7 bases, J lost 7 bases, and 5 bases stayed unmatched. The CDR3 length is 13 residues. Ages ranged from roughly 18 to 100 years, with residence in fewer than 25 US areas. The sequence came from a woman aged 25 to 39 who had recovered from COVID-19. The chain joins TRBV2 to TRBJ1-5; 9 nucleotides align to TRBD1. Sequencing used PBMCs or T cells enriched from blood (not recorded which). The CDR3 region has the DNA TGTGCCAGCACCCGGGACAGGGCACAGCCCCAGCATTTT. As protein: CASTRDRAQPQHF.